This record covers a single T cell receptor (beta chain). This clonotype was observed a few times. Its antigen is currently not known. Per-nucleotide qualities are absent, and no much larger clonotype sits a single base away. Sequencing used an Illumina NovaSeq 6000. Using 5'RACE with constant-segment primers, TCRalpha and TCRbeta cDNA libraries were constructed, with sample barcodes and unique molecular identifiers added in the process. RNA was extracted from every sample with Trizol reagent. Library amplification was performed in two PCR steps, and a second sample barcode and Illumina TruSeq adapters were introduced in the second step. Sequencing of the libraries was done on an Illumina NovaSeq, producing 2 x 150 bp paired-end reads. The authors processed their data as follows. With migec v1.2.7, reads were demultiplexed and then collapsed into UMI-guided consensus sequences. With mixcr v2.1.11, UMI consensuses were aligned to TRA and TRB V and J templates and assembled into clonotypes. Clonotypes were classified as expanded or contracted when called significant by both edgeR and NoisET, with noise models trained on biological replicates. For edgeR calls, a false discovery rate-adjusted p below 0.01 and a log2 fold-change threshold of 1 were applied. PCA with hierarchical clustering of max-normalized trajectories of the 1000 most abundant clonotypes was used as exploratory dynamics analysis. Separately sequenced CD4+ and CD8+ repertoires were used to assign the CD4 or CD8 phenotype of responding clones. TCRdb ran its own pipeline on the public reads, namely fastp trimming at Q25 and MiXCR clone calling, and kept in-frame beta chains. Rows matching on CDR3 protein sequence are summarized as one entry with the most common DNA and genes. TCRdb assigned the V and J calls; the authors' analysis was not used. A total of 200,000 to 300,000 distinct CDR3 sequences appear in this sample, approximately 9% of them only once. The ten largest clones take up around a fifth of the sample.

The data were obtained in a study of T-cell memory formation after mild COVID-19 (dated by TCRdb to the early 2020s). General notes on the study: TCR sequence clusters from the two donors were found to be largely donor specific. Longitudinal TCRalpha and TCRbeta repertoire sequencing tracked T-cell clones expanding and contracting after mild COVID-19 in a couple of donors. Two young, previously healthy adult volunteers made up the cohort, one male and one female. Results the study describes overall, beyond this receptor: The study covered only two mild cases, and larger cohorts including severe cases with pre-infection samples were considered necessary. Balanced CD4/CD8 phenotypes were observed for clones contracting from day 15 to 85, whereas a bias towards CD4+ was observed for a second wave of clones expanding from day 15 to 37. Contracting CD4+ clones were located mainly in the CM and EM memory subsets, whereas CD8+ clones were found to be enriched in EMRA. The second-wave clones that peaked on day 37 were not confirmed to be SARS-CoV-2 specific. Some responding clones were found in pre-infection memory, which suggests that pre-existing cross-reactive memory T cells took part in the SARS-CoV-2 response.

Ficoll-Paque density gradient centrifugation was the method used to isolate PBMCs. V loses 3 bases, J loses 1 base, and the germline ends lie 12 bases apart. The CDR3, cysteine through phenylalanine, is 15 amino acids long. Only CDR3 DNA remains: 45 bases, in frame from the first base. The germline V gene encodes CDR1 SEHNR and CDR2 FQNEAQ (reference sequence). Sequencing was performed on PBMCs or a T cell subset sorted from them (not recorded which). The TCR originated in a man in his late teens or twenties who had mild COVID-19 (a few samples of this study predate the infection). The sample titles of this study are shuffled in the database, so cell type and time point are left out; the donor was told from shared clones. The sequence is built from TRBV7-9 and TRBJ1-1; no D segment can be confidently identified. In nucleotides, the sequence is TGTGCCAGCAGCTTCGGGCGGGGTAAGAACACTGAAGCTTTCTTT. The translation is CASSFGRGKNTEAFF. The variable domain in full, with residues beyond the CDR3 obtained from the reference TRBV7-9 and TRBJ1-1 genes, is DTGVSQNPRHKITKRGQNVTFRCDPISEHNRLYWYRQTLGQGPEFLTYFQNEAQLEKSRLLSDRFSAERPKGSFSTLEIQRTEQGDSAMYLCASSFGRGKNTEAFFGQGTRLTVV.